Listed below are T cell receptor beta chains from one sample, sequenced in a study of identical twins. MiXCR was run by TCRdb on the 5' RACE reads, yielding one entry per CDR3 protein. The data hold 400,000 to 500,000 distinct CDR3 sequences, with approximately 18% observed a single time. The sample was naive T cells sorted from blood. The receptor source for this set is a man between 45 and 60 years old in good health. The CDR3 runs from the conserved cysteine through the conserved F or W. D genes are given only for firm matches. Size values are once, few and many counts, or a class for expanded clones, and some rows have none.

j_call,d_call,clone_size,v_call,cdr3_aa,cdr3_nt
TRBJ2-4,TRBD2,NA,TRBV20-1,CSARGLAVAKNIQYF,TGCAGTGCTAGAGGACTAGCCGTAGCCAAAAACATTCAGTACTTC
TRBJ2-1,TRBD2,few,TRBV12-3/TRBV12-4,CASSPMTWTSGGREGEQFF,TGTGCCAGCAGTCCGATGACTTGGACTAGCGGGGGGAGGGAAGGTGAGCAGTTCTTC
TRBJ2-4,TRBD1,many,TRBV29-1,CSAWDRDKNIQYF,TGCAGCGCTTGGGACAGGGATAAAAACATTCAGTACTTC
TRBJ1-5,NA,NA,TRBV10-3,CAISGGINQPQHF,TGTGCCATCAGTGGGGGTATCAATCAGCCCCAGCATTTT
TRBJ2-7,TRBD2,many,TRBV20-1,CSARDRGVSYEQYF,TGCAGTGCTAGAGATCGGGGGGTCTCCTACGAGCAGTACTTC
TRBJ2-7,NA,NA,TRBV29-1,CSVGQSVEQYF,TGCAGCGTCGGACAGTCCGTGGAGCAGTACTTC
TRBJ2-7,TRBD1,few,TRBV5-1,CASRPDRGAWYEQYF,TGCGCCAGCAGGCCCGACAGGGGAGCTTGGTACGAGCAGTACTTC
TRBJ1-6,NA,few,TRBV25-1,CASSLYNGNSPLHF,TGTGCCAGCAGTCTATACAACGGGAATTCACCCCTCCACTTT
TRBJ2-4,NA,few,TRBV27,CASSWGSPAKNIQYF,TGTGCCAGCAGTTGGGGGTCCCCGGCCAAAAACATTCAGTACTTC
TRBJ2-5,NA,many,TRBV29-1,CSVSRGGMGETQYF,TGCAGCGTTTCCCGGGGCGGTATGGGAGAGACCCAGTACTTC
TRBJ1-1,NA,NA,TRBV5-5,CASSYLQGRAFF,TGTGCCAGCAGCTACCTACAGGGCCGGGCTTTCTTT
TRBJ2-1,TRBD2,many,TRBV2,CASSGLAVYNEQFF,TGTGCCAGCAGTGGACTAGCGGTCTACAATGAGCAGTTCTTC
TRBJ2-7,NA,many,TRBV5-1,CASSLTPSYEQYF,TGCGCCAGCAGCTTAACCCCGTCCTACGAGCAGTACTTC
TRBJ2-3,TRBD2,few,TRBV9,CASSLSGGLTDTQYF,TGTGCCAGCAGCCTTAGCGGGGGGCTCACAGATACGCAGTATTTT
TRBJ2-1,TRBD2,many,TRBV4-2,CASSPRGDLRQLRPFSYNEQFF,TGTGCCAGCAGCCCCCGGGGGGATTTACGACAGCTAAGACCTTTTTCCTACAATGAGCAGTTCTTC
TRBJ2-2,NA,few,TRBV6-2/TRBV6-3,CATIRDGNTGELFF,TGTGCCACGATCAGGGATGGGAACACCGGGGAGCTGTTTTTT